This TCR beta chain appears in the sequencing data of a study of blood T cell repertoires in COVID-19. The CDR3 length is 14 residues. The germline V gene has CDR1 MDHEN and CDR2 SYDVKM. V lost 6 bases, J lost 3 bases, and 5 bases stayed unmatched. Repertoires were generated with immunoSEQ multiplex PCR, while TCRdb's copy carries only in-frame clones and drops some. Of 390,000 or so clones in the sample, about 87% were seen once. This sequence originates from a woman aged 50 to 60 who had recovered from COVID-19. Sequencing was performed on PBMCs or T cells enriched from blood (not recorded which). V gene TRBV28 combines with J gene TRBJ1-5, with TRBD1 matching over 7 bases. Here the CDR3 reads CASSLGQNNQPQHF. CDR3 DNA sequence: TGTGCCAGCAGCCTGGGACAGAACAATCAGCCCCAGCATTTT.